This passage covers 22 T cell receptor beta chains from one sample sequenced in a study of control samples from healthy donors and cancer patients. Only in-frame clones appear in the TCRdb table, and some are missing; sequencing was by immunoSEQ multiplex PCR. Of tens of thousands of clones listed, approximately 94% were seen once; the top ten hold around 0.78%. Specimen: PBMCs. Receptor source: a man aged 30 to 39 with colorectal cancer.

The chain links TRBV2 to TRBJ1-1, with unresolved D. The CDR3 is 14 amino acids. CDR1 and CDR2 from the germline V gene are SNHLY and FYNNEI. V was trimmed by 7 bases and J by 2 bases, leaving 14 bases between them. Here the CDR3 DNA reads TGTGCCAGCACGATCTTACAGTTAAACACTGAAGCTTTCTTT. Translated: CASTILQLNTEAFF.

The rearrangement uses TRBV7-9 and TRBJ2-3; no clear D. CDR1 is SEHNR and CDR2 is FQNEAQ in the germline V gene (reference sequence). V was cut by 7 bases and J by 5 bases, with 7 bases left in between. The CDR3 loop spans 11 amino acids. The CDR3 region is CASIFGDTQYF. DNA for the CDR3: TGTGCCAGCATCTTTGGAGATACGCAGTATTTT.

The chain has TRBV6-1 and TRBJ2-1; the D gene is possibly TRBD1 (6 bases). V lost 3 bases and J lost 9, with 24 bases in between. Germline-derived CDR1 and CDR2 are MNHNS and SASEGT. The length of the CDR3 is 17 residues. CDR3 nucleotide sequence: TGTGCCAGCAGTGACCCAAAACAGGGTTCGGATCCGGGTGAGCAGTTCTTC. Residues: CASSDPKQGSDPGEQFF.

The chain uses TRBV5-5 and TRBJ1-1; no clear D. Between the trimmed V and J ends, which lost 5 bases and 5 bases, there was a span of 13 bases. This CDR3 has 13 residues. CDR1 is SGHKS, CDR2 YYEKEE, per germline (reference sequence). For the CDR3, the DNA is TGTGCCAGCAGGGTAAGGTTAGGGACTGAAGCTTTCTTT. Amino acid sequence: CASRVRLGTEAFF.

The V gene is TRBV15, the J gene TRBJ2-6; 8 bases agree with TRBD1. The CDR3 is made up of 15 amino acids. CDR1 and CDR2 (germline): LNHNV, YYDKDF (reference sequence). V shed 8 bases, J shed 0 bases, and the junction held 3 bases outside the gene matches. In DNA form, the CDR3 reads TGTGCCACCGGACAGGGTCGCTCTGGGGCCAACGTCCTGACTTTC. This codes for CATGQGRSGANVLTF.

The rearrangement uses TRBV15 and TRBJ1-5; D is uncertain. The CDR3 is made up of 15 amino acids. Trimming pared 0 bases from V and 2 bases from J, leaving 8 bases between. Germline-derived CDR1 and CDR2 are LNHNV and YYDKDF (reference sequence). The CDR3 loop is CATSRDMGGNQPQHF. The CDR3 DNA reads TGTGCCACCAGCAGAGATATGGGTGGCAATCAGCCCCAGCATTTT.

V gene TRBV5-5 combines with J gene TRBJ2-5, with 10 bases identical to TRBD1. This CDR3 has 14 amino acids. The trim removed 4 bases at V and 2 bases at J, leaving 2 bases unmatched. CDR1 is SGHKS and CDR2 is YYEKEE in the germline V gene (reference sequence). The CDR3 DNA reads as TGTGCCAGCAGCCCGGGACAGGGGCAAGAGACCCAGTACTTC. It encodes CASSPGQGQETQYF.

V usage is TRBV5-4 and J usage is TRBJ2-3; perhaps TRBD1 as D (7 bases). CDR1 and CDR2 (germline): SGHNT, YYREEE (reference sequence). The CDR3 has 14 amino acids. V lost 4 bases, J lost 6 bases, and 15 bases lay in between. For the CDR3, the DNA is TGTGCCAGCAGCCTACAGGGGAGGTTGGATACGCAGTATTTT. It yields the protein CASSLQGRLDTQYF.

This chain uses TRBV20-1 with TRBJ1-1; 7 positions agree with TRBD1. This CDR3 region has 11 residues. The germline V gene has CDR1 DFQATT and CDR2 SNEGSKA (reference sequence). Trimming at V came to 6 bases and at J to 7 bases, leaving 5 bases not matched to a gene. In DNA, the CDR3 is TGCAGTGCGACAGGGAACCTTGAAGCTTTCTTT. This gives the protein CSATGNLEAFF.

The sample holds one count of this clone. The V gene is TRBV6-5, the J gene TRBJ2-7, with D possibly being TRBD2 (5 bases). CDR1 is MNHEY, CDR2 SVGAGI, per germline. The ends were cut back, 7 bases at V and 0 bases at J, with 7 bases in the middle. This CDR3 comprises 12 residues. Here the CDR3 DNA reads TGTGCCAGCACGGGGTCCTCCTACGAGCAGTACTTC. Translation: CASTGSSYEQYF.

The rearrangement uses TRBV4-2 and TRBJ2-3, with 9 bases identical to TRBD2. The CDR3 runs 19 residues. J was trimmed by 0 bases and V by 1 base; bases with no gene match: 11. Per germline, CDR1 LGHNA and CDR2 YNFKEQ. CDR3 sequence: CASSQGIGSGGSSTDTQYF. The CDR3 DNA is TGTGCCAGCAGCCAAGGAATAGGAAGCGGGGGGTCTAGCACAGATACGCAGTATTTT.

This clone came up once. The V gene is TRBV7-6, the J gene TRBJ2-5; TRBD2 might be the D (6 bases). Germline V gene lookup returns CDR1 SGHVS and CDR2 FNYEAQ. The CDR3 is made up of 17 amino acids. V was shortened by 5 bases and J by 0 bases, with 19 bases between the two germline ends. CDR3 region: CASSHYGSGDYQETQYF. The CDR3 bases are TGTGCCAGCAGCCACTACGGGTCGGGGGATTACCAAGAGACCCAGTACTTC.

The J gene is TRBJ1-6, the V gene TRBV6-5, with D tentatively TRBD1 (6 bases). V was pared by 5 bases and J by 8 bases, with 13 bases between. This CDR3 contains 14 residues. Germline CDR1 and CDR2: MNHEY and SVGAGI. CDR3 nucleotides: TGTGCCAGCAGTCCCCGGGACACCGATTCACCCCTCCACTTT. Protein: CASSPRDTDSPLHF.

The chain employs TRBV4-1 and TRBJ1-5; D not resolved. The CDR3 is 13 residues long. V was clipped by 0 bases and J by 7 bases, with 7 bases between them. Germline V gene sequence: CDR1 MGHRA, CDR2 YSYEKL. The DNA for the CDR3 is TGCGCCAGCAGCCAAGATCCCGAACAGCCCCAGCATTTT. Protein: CASSQDPEQPQHF.

This clone has only one observation. The rearrangement uses TRBV7-2 and TRBJ2-3; D gene uncertain. Germline V gene lookup returns CDR1 SGHTA and CDR2 FQGNSA. V lost 1 base, J lost 1 base, and 6 bases lay in between. This CDR3 comprises 14 residues. CDR3 in amino acids: CASSLGWGTDTQYF. In nucleotides, the CDR3 is TGTGCCAGCAGCTTAGGCTGGGGCACAGATACGCAGTATTTT.

This chain connects TRBV2 to TRBJ2-7, with unresolved D. Germline CDR1 and CDR2: SNHLY and FYNNEI. The CDR3 runs to 12 residues. V lost 4 bases to trimming and J lost 8 bases, with 12 bases between them. The CDR3 spells CASSGRFVKQYV. In DNA, the CDR3 is TGTGCCAGCAGTGGGCGGTTTGTAAAGCAGTACGTC.

The chain uses TRBV6-6 and TRBJ1-4; TRBD1 might be the D (5 bases). The germline V and J ends were trimmed by 6 bases and 10 bases, with 21 bases remaining between them. The CDR3 length is 15 residues. CDR1 MNHNY and CDR2 SVGAGI come from the germline V gene (reference sequence). The CDR3 reads CASSKENSPGGKLFF. The CDR3 DNA is TGTGCCAGCAGCAAAGAAAATAGTCCCGGGGGAAAACTGTTTTTT.

The chain combines TRBV7-9 with TRBJ2-3, with D possibly being TRBD1 (5 bases). Germline CDR1 reads SEHNR; CDR2 reads FQNEAQ (reference sequence). The CDR3 runs to 16 residues. Trimming shortened V by 5 bases and J by 2 bases, and 17 bases separated the two germline ends. The chain's CDR3 is CASSPRTTTFTDTQYF. CDR3 sequence (DNA): TGTGCCAGCAGCCCCCGGACAACGACCTTCACAGATACGCAGTATTTT. Filled out from reference TRBV7-9 and TRBJ2-3, the complete variable domain reads DTGVSQNPRHKITKRGQNVTFRCDPISEHNRLYWYRQTLGQGPEFLTYFQNEAQLEKSRLLSDRFSAERPKGSFSTLEIQRTEQGDSAMYLCASSPRTTTFTDTQYFGPGTRLTVL.

This clone occurred a few times. The chain recombines TRBV5-1 with TRBJ2-1; perhaps TRBD1 as D (5 bases). This CDR3 is 13 amino acids long. Trimming took off 0 bases at V and 6 bases at J, with 7 bases between the two ends. Germline lookup yields CDR1 SGHRS and CDR2 YFSETQ. CDR3 sequence (DNA): TGCGCCAGCAGCTTGGGACAGCTCAATGAGCAGTTCTTC. Its translation: CASSLGQLNEQFF. Filled out from reference TRBV5-1 and TRBJ2-1, the complete variable domain reads KAGVTQTPRYLIKTRGQQVTLSCSPISGHRSVSWYQQTPGQGLQFLFEYFSETQRNKGNFPGRFSGRQFSNSRSEMNVSTLELGDSALYLCASSLGQLNEQFFGPGTRLTVL.

V and J are TRBV30 and TRBJ2-2, with D uncertain. Looked up from germline, CDR1 is GTSNPN and CDR2 is SVGIG (reference sequence). There are 14 residues in the CDR3. Trimming pared 8 bases from V and 2 bases from J, leaving 15 bases between. The CDR3 bases are TGTGCCCGAAGGGTCGCCCTTAACACCGGGGAGCTGTTTTTT. This gives the protein CARRVALNTGELFF.

The V and J genes are TRBV10-3 and TRBJ2-3; maybe TRBD1 (5 bases). The CDR3 covers 13 residues. Trimming shortened V by 10 bases and J by 1 base, and 12 bases separated the two germline ends. Germline lookup yields CDR1 ENHRY and CDR2 SYGVKD. This CDR3 reads CATRGLGTDTQYF. In DNA, the CDR3 is TGTGCCACAAGGGGCCTGGGCACAGATACGCAGTATTTT.

V is TRBV6-2 or TRBV6-3 and J is TRBJ1-2; maybe TRBD1 (5 bases). The germline CDR1 and CDR2 sequences are MNHEY and SVGEGT. The ends were cut back, 0 bases at V and 14 bases at J, with 10 bases in the middle. The CDR3 runs to 11 residues. The CDR3 region has the DNA TGTGCCAGCAGTTACTCGAGGACATTGACCTTC. Encoded protein: CASSYSRTLTF.